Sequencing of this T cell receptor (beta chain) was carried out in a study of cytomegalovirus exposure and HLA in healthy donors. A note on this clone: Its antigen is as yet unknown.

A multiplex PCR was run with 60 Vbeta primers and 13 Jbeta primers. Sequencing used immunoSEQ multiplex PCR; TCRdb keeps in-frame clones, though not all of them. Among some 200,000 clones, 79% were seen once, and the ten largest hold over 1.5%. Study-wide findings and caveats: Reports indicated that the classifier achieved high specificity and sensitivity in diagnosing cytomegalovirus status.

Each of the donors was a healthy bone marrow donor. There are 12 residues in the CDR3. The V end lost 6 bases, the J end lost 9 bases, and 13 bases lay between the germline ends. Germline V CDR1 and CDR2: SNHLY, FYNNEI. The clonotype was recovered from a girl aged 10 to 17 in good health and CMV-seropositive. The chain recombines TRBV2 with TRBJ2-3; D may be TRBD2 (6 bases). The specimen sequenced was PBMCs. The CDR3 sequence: CASRTGVSTQYF. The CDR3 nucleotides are TGTGCCAGCAGGACGGGGGTTAGCACGCAGTATTTT.